This T cell receptor (beta chain) was sequenced during a study of PD-1 blockade in classical Hodgkin lymphoma. Study-wide findings and caveats: Before treatment, TCR diversity in newly diagnosed patients was reportedly lower than in healthy donors.

Time point reported: cycle 4 day 1 (C4D1), after more than five weeks of nivolumab. Every patient had relapsed following autologous stem cell transplantation, and cohorts differed in brentuximab vedotin exposure. Thawed PBMCs were the source of CD4+ T cells, purified by magnetic negative selection. Using immunoSEQ multiplex PCR, the repertoire was profiled, and TCRdb retains in-frame clones only, with some absent. The data show under 20,000 clones, approximately 72% seen once. The V gene end was trimmed by 6 bases and the J gene end by 5 bases; junction bases not matched to a gene: 11. The CDR3 covers 15 residues. Germline lookup yields CDR1 LNHDA and CDR2 SQIVND (reference sequence). A few counts support this clone. Its target is not known.

V is TRBV19 and J is TRBJ1-1; 8 bases map to TRBD1. The sequence was collected from a human donor with classical Hodgkin lymphoma. The material was CD4+ T cells from blood, obtained before the fourth cycle of nivolumab. CDR3 region: CASSPTHRGSTEAFF. In DNA form, the CDR3 reads TGTGCCAGTAGCCCAACCCACAGGGGGTCAACTGAAGCTTTCTTT.